This TCR beta chain is from a study of T cells in Graves' hyperthyroidism and ophthalmopathy. Those with hyperthyroidism were 18 to 65 years old, newly diagnosed, and ill for under 2 months. In making diagnoses, clinical symptoms, serum thyroxine and TRAb, thyroid ultrasound and orbital computed tomography were all used. Amplified TCR beta CDR3 regions derived from RNA transcripts. First-round RT-PCR of the TCR CDR3 relied on the HTBI primer set. TCRdb re-called the multiplex PCR reads with MiXCR, one entry per CDR3 protein. This repertoire shows 400,000 to 500,000 distinct CDR3 sequences, under 15% found once; its top ten account for less than 20%. This clonotype was observed a handful of times. The sequence derives from a woman between 18 and 29 years old with Graves' hyperthyroidism. Sequenced sample: blood.

The CDR3 sequence: CASSEGDRGDTEAFF. In nucleotides, the CDR3 is TGCGCCAGCAGCGAGGGGGATCGAGGGGACACTGAAGCTTTCTTT. The chain has TRBV5-1 and TRBJ1-1; TRBD1 is a possible D gene (6 bases). The ends were cut back, 4 bases at V and 3 bases at J, with 16 bases in the middle. The CDR3 spans 15 residues. Germline loops: CDR1 SGHRS, CDR2 YFSETQ.